Following are 27 T cell receptor beta chains from one sample sequenced in a study of blood T cell repertoires in COVID-19. Produced via immunoSEQ multiplex PCR; TCRdb's table is partial and in-frame only. The sample records about 220,000 clones, around 82% being singletons. Material: peripheral blood. Receptors were obtained from a human donor in a cohort sampled during active COVID-19.

The CDR3 DNA sequence: TGTGCCAGCCGACCTAGCGGGGGGTCCTACGAGCAGTACTTC. Translating gives CASRPSGGSYEQYF. The rearrangement joins TRBV28 to TRBJ2-7, with 11 bases matching TRBD2. Germline V gene sequence: CDR1 MDHEN, CDR2 SYDVKM. The CDR3 runs 14 residues. After removal of 8 bases from V and 1 base from J, the junction contained 4 bases not matched to a gene.

Of note for this clone: Other nucleotide sequences in the sample specify the same CDR3. The V gene is TRBV5-1, the J gene TRBJ2-5; TRBD2 matches 10 bases. V shed 0 bases and J 5 bases; nucleotides not matched to a gene: 4. CDR1 is SGHRS and CDR2 is YFSETQ in the germline V gene. The CDR3 is 15 amino acids. In DNA, the CDR3 is TGCGCCAGCAGCTTGGCAGCGGGGGGGCGTGAGACCCAGTACTTC. Translation gives CASSLAAGGRETQYF.

V is TRBV29-1 and J is TRBJ2-7; possible D gene TRBD2, 6 bases. Germline V CDR1 and CDR2: SQVTM, ANQGSEA. The CDR3 runs to 10 residues. Trimming removed 5 bases at V and 4 bases at J, with 6 bases between. The CDR3 region is CSVREYEQYF. The CDR3 DNA follows: TGCAGCGTTCGGGAGTACGAGCAGTACTTC.

V usage is TRBV4-1 and J usage is TRBJ1-5; the match to TRBD1 covers 7 bases. The V gene's germline CDR1 is MGHRA and CDR2 YSYEKL. The length of the CDR3 is 16 residues. The V gene end was trimmed by 5 bases and the J gene end by 5 bases; junction bases not matched to a gene: 12. CDR3 protein: CASSFGPGTEDQPQHF. The CDR3 region has the DNA TGCGCCAGCAGCTTTGGACCTGGGACAGAGGATCAGCCCCAGCATTTT.

With regard to this clone: This may arise from a read error, as a much more abundant clone is one base away. Other DNA sequences in the same sample also yield this CDR3. CDR3 protein: CASSPGGSGNTIYF. In DNA, the CDR3 is TGTGCCAGCAGTCCAGGGGGCTCTGGAAACACCATATATTTT. V and J are TRBV7-2 and TRBJ1-3, with 7 bases fitting TRBD1. The V and J ends lost 6 bases and 0 bases, in that order; junction bases with no gene match: 2. In germline, CDR1 is SGHTA, CDR2 FQGNSA. This CDR3 is 14 amino acids long.

The chain couples TRBV19 to TRBJ2-2; 7 nucleotides align to TRBD2. The J segment lost 6 bases and the V segment lost 3 bases, leaving 10 bases of the junction unmatched. Germline CDR1 and CDR2: LNHDA and SQIVND (reference sequence). The CDR3 totals 16 residues. The CDR3 region is CASSMGRRGTAGELFF. The CDR3 DNA sequence: TGTGCCAGTAGTATGGGTAGGCGGGGGACCGCCGGGGAGCTGTTTTTT.

The J gene is TRBJ2-1, the V gene TRBV28; 7 nucleotides agree with TRBD2. The V gene's germline CDR1 is MDHEN and CDR2 SYDVKM. The V and J ends lost 6 bases and 3 bases, in that order; junction bases with no gene match: 11. The CDR3 covers 16 residues. In nucleotides, the CDR3 is TGTGCCAGCAGCTTTTTCGCGGGAGAGAACTACAATGAGCAGTTCTTC. This gives the protein CASSFFAGENYNEQFF.

V and J are TRBV9 and TRBJ2-3; maybe TRBD2 (7 bases). The CDR3 totals 16 residues. Per the germline V gene, CDR1 is SGDLS and CDR2 is YYNGEE. The V end was cut by 4 bases, the J end by 5 bases, with 20 bases between. The chain's CDR3 is CASSPERGAGQDTQYF. In nucleotides, the CDR3 is TGTGCCAGCAGCCCCGAACGGGGGGCCGGGCAAGATACGCAGTATTTT. Full variable domain (rest looked up from reference TRBV9 and TRBJ2-3): DSGVTQTPKHLITATGQRVTLRCSPRSGDLSVYWYQQSLDQGLQFLIQYYNGEERAKGNILERFSAQQFPDLHSELNLSSLELGDSALYFCASSPERGAGQDTQYFGPGTRLTVL.

About this clone itself: Other DNA sequences in this specimen translate into the identical CDR3. The chain recombines TRBV11-3 with TRBJ2-7; D is uncertain. The CDR3 covers 14 residues. Germline-derived CDR1 and CDR2 are SGHNT and YENEEA. V was pared by 1 base and J by 3 bases, with 10 bases between. CDR3: CASSLGPESYEQYF. The DNA for the CDR3 is TGTGCCAGCAGCTTAGGCCCGGAGAGCTACGAGCAGTACTTC.

The chain couples TRBV5-1 to TRBJ2-1; TRBD2 matches at 8 bases. V was clipped by 1 base and J by 5 bases; unmatched bases: 5. The V gene's germline CDR1 is SGHRS and CDR2 YFSETQ. The CDR3 has 15 residues. CDR3 DNA sequence: TGCGCCAGCAGCTTGAGTAGCGGGACTCACAATGAGCAGTTCTTC. Amino acid sequence: CASSLSSGTHNEQFF.

The rearrangement links TRBV19 to TRBJ2-1; D possibly corresponds to TRBD1 (5 bases). This CDR3 spans 15 amino acids. V was clipped by 2 bases and J by 0 bases, with 8 bases between them. Germline-derived CDR1 and CDR2 are LNHDA and SQIVND (reference sequence). CDR3 loop: CASSIRTGSYNEQFF. CDR3 nucleotide sequence: TGTGCCAGTAGTATAAGAACAGGCTCCTACAATGAGCAGTTCTTC. Complete variable domain (other parts from reference TRBV19 and TRBJ2-1): DGGITQSPKYLFRKEGQNVTLSCEQNLNHDAMYWYRQDPGQGLRLIYYSQIVNDFQKGDIAEGYSVSREKKESFPLTVTSAQKNPTAFYLCASSIRTGSYNEQFFGPGTRLTVL.

This chain uses TRBV29-1 with TRBJ1-4; a weak D match, TRBD1 (6 bases). Between the trimmed V and J ends, which lost 4 bases and 7 bases, there was a span of 13 bases. The CDR3 contains 13 residues. CDR1 is SQVTM, CDR2 ANQGSEA, per germline. CDR3 DNA: TGCAGCGTTGGGGGGGGCGGCTCTGAAAAACTGTTTTTT. Translating it yields CSVGGGGSEKLFF.

The DNA for the CDR3 is TGTGCCAGCAGCTCGACAACCGGGGAGCTGTTTTTT. It yields the protein CASSSTTGELFF. The chain combines TRBV3-1 (or the pseudogene TRBV3-2) with TRBJ2-2, with D unclear. Trimming removed 5 bases at V and 5 bases at J, with 6 bases between. The CDR3 runs to 12 residues. Germline V gene data show CDR1 as LGHDT and CDR2 as YNNKEL (reference sequence).

The chain combines TRBV28 with TRBJ1-3; 7 nucleotides align to TRBD1. Germline V gives CDR1 MDHEN, CDR2 SYDVKM. The length of the CDR3 is 14 residues. The V and J ends lost 4 bases and 9 bases, in that order; junction bases with no gene match: 9. Written as DNA, the CDR3 is TGTGCCAGCAGTTCCCAATACAGGGGTAGCACCATATATTTT. As protein: CASSSQYRGSTIYF.

This clone was found once. The rearrangement links TRBV4-1 to TRBJ2-3, with 15 positions matching TRBD2. The CDR3 runs 17 residues. CDR1 MGHRA and CDR2 YSYEKL come from the germline V gene. The trim removed 4 bases at V and 4 bases at J, leaving 6 bases unmatched. CDR3 nucleotide sequence: TGCGCCAGCAGCCGACCAGGACTAGCGGGGGGGGCAGATACGCAGTATTTT. The encoded protein is CASSRPGLAGGADTQYF.

The rearrangement links TRBV11-2 to TRBJ2-1; possibly TRBD1 for D (6 bases). The V end was cut by 5 bases, the J end by 10 bases, with 18 bases between. Germline CDR1 reads SGHAT; CDR2 reads FQNNGV. The CDR3 is made up of 14 amino acids. CDR3 sequence reads: CASSAGQRTMEQFF. In nucleotides, the CDR3 is TGTGCCAGCAGCGCAGGACAGCGTACAATGGAGCAGTTCTTC.

The rearrangement joins TRBV24-1 to TRBJ2-3; TRBD2 aligns across 10 bases. The J segment lost 6 bases and the V segment lost 4 bases, leaving 6 bases of the junction unmatched. Looked up from germline, CDR1 is KGHDR and CDR2 is SFDVKD. The CDR3 totals 15 residues. CDR3 amino acids: CATSDIGTSEDTQYF. The CDR3 DNA is TGTGCCACCAGTGACATCGGGACTAGCGAGGATACGCAGTATTTT.

The V and J genes are TRBV18 and TRBJ1-1; 7 bases line up with TRBD1. Germline CDR1 reads KGHSH; CDR2 reads LQKENI. The CDR3 runs to 14 residues. J gave up 6 bases and V 3 bases, and 7 bases lay outside the gene matches. This CDR3 is CASSPQDRAPEAFF. CDR3 nucleotide sequence: TGTGCCAGCTCACCTCAAGACAGGGCGCCTGAAGCTTTCTTT.

The V call is TRBV28, the J call TRBJ2-2; no clear D gene. From germline, CDR1 is MDHEN and CDR2 SYDVKM. With 9 bases removed from V and 3 bases from J, the gap between germline ends came to 11 bases. The CDR3 is 13 residues long. Written as DNA, the CDR3 is TGTGCCAGTCGGGTCTGGGACACCGGGGAGCTGTTTTTT. It is translated as CASRVWDTGELFF.

The rearrangement links TRBV29-1 to TRBJ2-3; 8 bases agree with TRBD1. There are 14 residues in the CDR3. Germline assignment: CDR1 SQVTM and CDR2 ANQGSEA. J was trimmed by 6 bases and V by 7 bases; bases with no gene match: 12. The CDR3: CSAGVRTGTDTQYF. CDR3 in DNA: TGCAGCGCCGGAGTTAGGACAGGGACTGATACGCAGTATTTT.

In its sample, this clone was seen once. This rearrangement joins TRBV29-1 to TRBJ2-3; TRBD2 might be the D (5 bases). Looked up from germline, CDR1 is SQVTM and CDR2 is ANQGSEA. There are 14 residues in the CDR3. V was pared by 1 base and J by 7 bases, with 15 bases between. CDR3 DNA: TGCAGCGTTGAAGTGAGTAGCGCGGCGAATACGCAGTATTTT. Its translation is CSVEVSSAANTQYF.

This chain uses TRBV9 with TRBJ2-3, with TRBD2 matching 9 bases. Trimming took 3 bases from V and 0 from J; bases not matched to a gene: 5. The CDR3 is made up of 16 amino acids. Germline values: CDR1 SGDLS, CDR2 YYNGEE. CDR3 sequence: CASSATSGLSTDTQYF. DNA for the CDR3: TGTGCCAGCAGCGCTACTAGCGGGTTAAGCACAGATACGCAGTATTTT.

This chain links TRBV11-3 with TRBJ2-5; D possibly corresponds to TRBD1 (7 bases). V was clipped by 4 bases and J by 4 bases, with 10 bases between them. The CDR3 length is 13 residues. Germline V lookup: CDR1 SGHNT, CDR2 YENEEA. The CDR3 loop is CASSSGGRETQYF. CDR3 nucleotides: TGTGCCAGCAGCTCAGGGGGGCGAGAGACCCAGTACTTC.

The chain joins TRBV3-1 (or the pseudogene TRBV3-2) to TRBJ1-5; TRBD1 matches at 7 bases. The V and J ends lost 1 base and 6 bases, in that order; junction bases with no gene match: 12. CDR3 length: 17 amino acids. Germline loops: CDR1 LGHDT, CDR2 YNNKEL (reference sequence). The CDR3 bases are TGTGCCAGCAGCCAAGGAGCCCCGGGGACAGTCAGTCAGCCCCAGCATTTT. Amino acids: CASSQGAPGTVSQPQHF.

The chain employs TRBV4-1 and TRBJ2-7, with 13 bases that match TRBD2. The junction had 0 bases not matched to a gene; V was cut back by 0 bases and J by 4 bases. Per the germline V gene, CDR1 is MGHRA and CDR2 is YSYEKL. This CDR3 contains 15 residues. Here the CDR3 reads CASSQELAGGYEQYF. CDR3 sequence (DNA): TGCGCCAGCAGCCAAGAACTAGCGGGAGGGTACGAGCAGTACTTC.

The chain uses TRBV6-6 and TRBJ2-1; 8 nucleotides align to TRBD1. The CDR3 contains 15 residues. The V gene's germline CDR1 is MNHNY and CDR2 SVGAGI (reference sequence). After removal of 5 bases from V and 7 bases from J, the junction contained 10 bases not matched to a gene. CDR3 in DNA: TGTGCCAGCAGTAGACGACAGGGGCTTAAAAATGAGCAGTTCTTC. Protein: CASSRRQGLKNEQFF.

The rearrangement uses TRBV5-6 and TRBJ2-3, with D possibly being TRBD1 (6 bases). CDR3 length: 17 amino acids. V was cut by 0 bases and J by 3 bases, with 17 bases left in between. In germline, CDR1 is SGHDT, CDR2 YYEEEE. CDR3 protein: CASSLVGLVQGTDTQYF. CDR3 nucleotide sequence: TGTGCCAGCAGCTTGGTGGGCCTTGTGCAGGGGACAGATACGCAGTATTTT.